The next 12 T cell receptor beta chains were all read from a single sample in a study of control samples from healthy donors and cancer patients. Generated by immunoSEQ multiplex PCR, the TCRdb table keeps only in-frame clones and is missing some. The repertoire consists of about 82,000 clones, with about 88% occurring once and the leading ten covering approximately 7%. The specimen sequenced was blood. The receptors derive from a man aged 50 to 59 in good health.

V is TRBV5-1 and J is TRBJ2-7; D unclear. Trimming left V 3 bases short and J 5 bases short, with 21 bases between. The CDR3 spans 16 residues. From germline, CDR1 is SGHRS and CDR2 YFSETQ. The DNA of the CDR3 is TGCGCCAGCAGCTGGGGTCGATCCCCTCTCGCGGACGAGCAGTACTTC. This sequence encodes CASSWGRSPLADEQYF.

The rearrangement joins TRBV4-2 to TRBJ2-5; D gene ambiguous. Germline lookup yields CDR1 LGHNA and CDR2 YNFKEQ. The CDR3 totals 13 residues. Trimming cost V 1 base and J 5 bases, with 8 bases left between them. CDR3 region: CASSQVGVETQYF. CDR3 DNA sequence: TGTGCCAGCAGCCAAGTTGGTGTTGAGACCCAGTACTTC.

J is TRBJ1-2 and V is TRBV15; D remains ambiguous. Trimming stripped 0 bases from V and 3 bases from J, with 11 bases between. The CDR3 sequence is 15 residues long. Germline CDR1 reads LNHNV; CDR2 reads YYDKDF (reference sequence). CDR3 DNA sequence: TGTGCCACCAGCAGAGAACATGAGGCTTACTATGGCTACACCTTC. Encoded protein: CATSREHEAYYGYTF.

This CDR3 is CASSQSRGRAYNEQFF. In DNA, the CDR3 is TGCGCCAGCAGTCAATCCAGGGGTCGGGCCTACAATGAGCAGTTCTTC. The chain joins TRBV23-1 to TRBJ2-1; D perhaps matches TRBD1 (6 bases). TRBV23-1 is an ORF for which the function is uncertain. The CDR3 is 16 amino acids. V gave up 0 bases and J gave up 2 bases, with 11 bases separating them.

The chain is built from TRBV6-6 and TRBJ1-3; D ambiguous. The CDR3 totals 11 residues. The V end was cut by 9 bases, the J end by 4 bases, with 7 bases between. Germline CDR1 MNHNY, CDR2 SVGAGI (reference sequence). The CDR3: CASGVGNTIYF. The CDR3 DNA follows: TGTGCCAGTGGGGTAGGAAACACCATATATTTT.

The gene calls are TRBV2 and TRBJ2-1; 11 bases agree with TRBD2. Germline V gene lookup returns CDR1 SNHLY and CDR2 FYNNEI. This CDR3 is 16 amino acids long. The V and J ends lost 5 bases and 2 bases, in that order; junction bases with no gene match: 5. In DNA form, the CDR3 reads TGTGCCAGCAGTACTTCTAGCGGGGGGCCCTACAATGAGCAGTTCTTC. Its protein is CASSTSSGGPYNEQFF.

In this sample, this clone turned up once. Here the CDR3 omits its conserved ending phenylalanine or tryptophan, so a read error is the likely source. The limits of the CDR3 on the DNA are not certain, so only TCRdb's listed CDR3 is given. V usage is TRBV3-1 (or the pseudogene TRBV3-2) and J usage is TRBJ1-4. Germline loops: CDR1 LGHDT, CDR2 YNNKEL (reference sequence). The CDR3 length equals 12 residues, ends included. CDR3 region: CASSQEGRGLVY.

The chain combines TRBV9 with TRBJ2-7, with 8 positions matching TRBD2. V lost 1 base and J lost 4; bases outside the gene matches: 4. The CDR3 has 14 amino acids. The V gene's germline CDR1 is SGDLS and CDR2 YYNGEE. For the CDR3, the DNA is TGTGCCAGCAGCGTAAGTCTAGCGGGTTACGAGCAGTACTTC. It is translated as CASSVSLAGYEQYF.

Details on this clone: The junction and the germline gene differ at one end; a read error may be behind it. V usage is TRBV6-1 and J usage is TRBJ2-3, with 8 positions matching TRBD2. The CDR3 is made up of 15 amino acids. The germline gives CDR1 MNHNS, CDR2 SASEGT. The CDR3 DNA is TGTGCCAGCAGTCAAGCGGGGGCATACACAGATACGCAGTATTTT. It specifies CASSQAGAYTDTQYF.

J is TRBJ2-1 and V is TRBV5-1, with a weak D call TRBD1 (5 bases). Deletions cut 0 bases from V and 5 bases from J, with 9 bases between. There are 14 residues in the CDR3. The germline CDR1 and CDR2 sequences are SGHRS and YFSETQ. The CDR3 protein is CASSLGRRDNEQFF. The DNA of the CDR3 is TGCGCCAGCAGCTTGGGACGCAGGGACAATGAGCAGTTCTTC.

The genes are TRBV21-1 and TRBJ2-7; the table assigns TRBD2, which was not confirmed against the DNA. TRBV21-1 is given as a pseudogene. The CDR3 sequence is 14 residues long. CDR3 bases: TGTGCCAGCAGCGCCGGACTAGCGACCTACGAGCAGTACTTC. Amino acid sequence: CASSAGLATYEQYF.

CDR3 sequence: CASSYAGGTTDTQYF. CDR3 in DNA: TGTGCCAGCAGTTACGCGGGGGGAACCACAGATACGCAGTATTTT. The rearrangement uses TRBV6-2 or TRBV6-3 and TRBJ2-3; TRBD2 matches at 8 bases. Germline V CDR1 and CDR2: MNHEY, SVGEGT. The CDR3 is 15 amino acids. The J segment lost 2 bases and the V segment lost 2 bases, leaving 3 bases of the junction unmatched.